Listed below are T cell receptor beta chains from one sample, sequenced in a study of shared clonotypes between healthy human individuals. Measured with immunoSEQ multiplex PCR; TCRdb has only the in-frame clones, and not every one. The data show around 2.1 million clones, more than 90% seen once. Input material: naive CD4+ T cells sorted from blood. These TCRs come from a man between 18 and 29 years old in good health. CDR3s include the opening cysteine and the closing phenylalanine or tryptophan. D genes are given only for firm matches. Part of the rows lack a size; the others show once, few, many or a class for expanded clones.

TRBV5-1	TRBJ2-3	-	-	CASSPNYDGTDTQYF	TGCGCCAGCAGCCCGAACTACGATGGCACAGATACGCAGTATTTT
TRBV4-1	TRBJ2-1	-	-	CASSIAAYNEQFF	TGCGCCAGCAGCATCGCGGCCTACAATGAGCAGTTCTTC
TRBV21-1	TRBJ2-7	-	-	CASSAPRQTSYEQYF	TGTGCCAGCTCCGCCCCGCGGCAGACCTCCTACGAGCAGTACTTC
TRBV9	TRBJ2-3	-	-	CASSVDPLAEGGSSTDTQYF	TGTGCCAGCAGCGTAGACCCTCTAGCGGAGGGGGGGTCTAGCACAGATACGCAGTATTTT
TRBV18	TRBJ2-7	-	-	CASPPLSSYEQYF	TGTGCCAGCCCACCACTAAGCTCCTACGAGCAGTACTTC
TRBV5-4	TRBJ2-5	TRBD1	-	CASSFGRGETQYF	TGTGCCAGCAGCTTCGGCAGGGGGGAGACCCAGTACTTC
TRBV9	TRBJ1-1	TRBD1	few	CASSVEAGGNTEAFF	TGTGCCAGCAGCGTAGAGGCAGGGGGCAACACTGAAGCTTTCTTT
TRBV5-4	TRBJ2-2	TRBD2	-	CASSDSGRSPGELFF	TGTGCCAGCAGCGACAGCGGGAGGAGCCCCGGGGAGCTGTTTTTT
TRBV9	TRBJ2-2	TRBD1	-	CASSPRQGPPGELFF	TGTGCCAGCAGCCCAAGACAGGGTCCACCCGGGGAGCTGTTTTTT
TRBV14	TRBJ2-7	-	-	CASSQDLGTAQYF	TGTGCCAGCAGCCAAGATCTGGGGACCGCGCAGTACTTC
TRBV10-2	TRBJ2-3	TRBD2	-	CASRASGGTDTQYF	TGCGCCAGCAGAGCTAGCGGGGGCACAGATACGCAGTATTTT
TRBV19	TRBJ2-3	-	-	CASSLYSTDTQYF	TGTGCCAGTAGTTTATACTCCACAGATACGCAGTATTTT
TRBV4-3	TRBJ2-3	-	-	CASSQEVSTTSTDTQYF	TGCGCCAGCAGCCAAGAAGTCAGCACCACTAGCACAGATACGCAGTATTTT
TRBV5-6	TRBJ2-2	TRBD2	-	CASSLPSGRGTGELFF	TGTGCCAGCAGCTTGCCTAGCGGGAGGGGGACCGGGGAGCTGTTTTTT
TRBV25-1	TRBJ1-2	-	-	CASSEGQLYGYTF	TGTGCCAGCAGTGAAGGTCAGCTCTATGGCTACACCTTC
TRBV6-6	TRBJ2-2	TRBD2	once	CASSSASGRQVGELFF	TGTGCCAGCAGTTCGGCTAGCGGGAGACAGGTCGGGGAGCTGTTTTTT
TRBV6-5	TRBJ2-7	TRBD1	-	CASRGQGAHLSEQYF	TGTGCCAGCAGAGGACAGGGGGCCCACTTGAGCGAGCAGTACTTC
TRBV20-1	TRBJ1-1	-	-	CSARPGPSAFF	TGCAGTGCTAGGCCAGGGCCATCAGCTTTCTTT
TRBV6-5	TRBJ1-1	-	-	CATHGVNTEAFF	TGTGCCACCCACGGGGTGAACACTGAAGCTTTCTTT
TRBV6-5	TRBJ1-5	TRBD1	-	CASPTGGSNQPQHF	TGTGCCAGTCCGACAGGGGGTAGCAATCAGCCCCAGCATTTT
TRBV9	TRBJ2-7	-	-	CASSPDGLYEQYF	TGTGCCAGCAGCCCGGACGGGCTGTACGAGCAGTACTTC
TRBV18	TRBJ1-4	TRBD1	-	CASSPRSPGGNEKLFF	TGTGCCAGCTCACCACGGAGCCCAGGGGGGAATGAAAAACTGTTTTTT
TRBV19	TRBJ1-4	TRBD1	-	CASSAAGGARKLFF	TGTGCCAGTAGTGCGGCAGGGGGCGCACGAAAACTGTTTTTT
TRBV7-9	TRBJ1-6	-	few	CASSFPDSPLHF	TGTGCCAGCAGCTTCCCAGATTCACCCCTCCACTTT
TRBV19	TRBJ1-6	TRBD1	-	CASSTQGANSPLHF	TGTGCCAGTAGTACACAGGGGGCGAATTCACCCCTCCACTTT
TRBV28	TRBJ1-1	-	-	CASSLWPSEAFF	TGTGCCAGCAGTTTATGGCCATCTGAAGCTTTCTTT
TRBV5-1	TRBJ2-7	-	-	CASSFSHEQYF	TGCGCCAGCAGCTTTTCCCACGAGCAGTACTTC
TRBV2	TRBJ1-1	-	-	CASKSVASQNTEAFF	TGTGCCAGCAAATCCGTGGCCTCACAGAACACTGAAGCTTTCTTT
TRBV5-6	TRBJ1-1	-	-	CASSRDQAEAFF	TGTGCCAGCAGCCGGGACCAGGCTGAAGCTTTCTTT
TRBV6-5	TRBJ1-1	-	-	CASTPGTLNTEAFF	TGTGCCAGCACCCCCGGGACCCTGAACACTGAAGCTTTCTTT
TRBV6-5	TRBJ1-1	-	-	CASTGVAEAFF	TGTGCCAGCACCGGGGTGGCTGAAGCTTTCTTT
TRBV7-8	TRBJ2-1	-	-	CAAGANSYNEQFF	TGTGCCGCCGGAGCTAACTCCTACAATGAGCAGTTCTTC
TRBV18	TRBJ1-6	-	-	CASSQTGQNSPLHF	TGTGCCAGCTCACAAACGGGACAAAATTCACCCCTCCACTTT
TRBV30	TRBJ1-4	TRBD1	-	CAWSEGTATKLFF	TGTGCCTGGAGCGAAGGGACAGCAACGAAACTGTTTTTT
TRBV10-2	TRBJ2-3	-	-	CASRTPRTATDTQYF	TGCGCCAGCAGAACCCCGAGGACAGCCACAGATACGCAGTATTTT
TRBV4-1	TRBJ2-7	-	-	CASSQVPGSSYEQYF	TGCGCCAGCAGCCAAGTCCCGGGGAGCTCCTACGAGCAGTACTTC
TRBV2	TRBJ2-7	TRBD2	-	CASSQAGTYEQYF	TGTGCCAGCAGTCAAGCGGGGACCTACGAGCAGTACTTC
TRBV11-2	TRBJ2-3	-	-	CASSLVSNTQYF	TGTGCCAGCAGCTTGGTTTCGAATACGCAGTATTTT
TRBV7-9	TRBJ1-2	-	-	CASSLKVSPPYGYTF	TGTGCCAGCTCCCTGAAGGTCAGTCCGCCTTATGGCTACACCTTC
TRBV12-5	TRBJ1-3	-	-	CASGLQGGGNTIYF	TGTGCTAGTGGTTTACAGGGCGGAGGAAACACCATATATTTT
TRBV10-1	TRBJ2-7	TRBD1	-	CASSGGTGADYEQYF	TGCGCCAGCAGTGGGGGGACAGGGGCGGACTACGAGCAGTACTTC
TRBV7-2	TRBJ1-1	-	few	CASSLTGFTEAFF	TGTGCCAGCAGCTTAACAGGGTTCACTGAAGCTTTCTTT
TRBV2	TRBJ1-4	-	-	CASSQTGANEKLFF	TGTGCCAGCAGCCAGACAGGAGCTAATGAAAAACTGTTTTTT
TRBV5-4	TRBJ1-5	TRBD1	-	CASSSGPGQPNQPQHF	TGTGCCAGCAGCTCCGGACCGGGACAGCCAAATCAGCCCCAGCATTTT
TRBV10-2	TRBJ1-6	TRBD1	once	CASGDRYFNSPLHF	TGCGCCAGCGGGGACAGATACTTTAATTCACCCCTCCACTTT
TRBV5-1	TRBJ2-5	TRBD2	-	CASSHGGASETQYF	TGCGCCAGCAGCCACGGGGGGGCCTCGGAGACCCAGTACTTC
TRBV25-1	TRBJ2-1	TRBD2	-	CASSSLGKSDGRNEQFF	TGTGCCAGCAGTTCACTAGGTAAATCGGACGGGAGGAATGAGCAGTTCTTC
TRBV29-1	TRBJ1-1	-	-	CSVAPLFGFQVDTEAFF	TGCAGCGTTGCCCCATTGTTCGGTTTCCAGGTGGACACTGAAGCTTTCTTT
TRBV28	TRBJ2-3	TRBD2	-	CASSTSSGRIDTQYF	TGTGCCAGCAGTACATCTAGCGGTAGGATAGATACGCAGTATTTT
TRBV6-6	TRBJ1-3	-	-	CASSYGGTLGNTIYF	TGTGCCAGCAGTTACGGGGGGACCCTAGGAAACACCATATATTTT
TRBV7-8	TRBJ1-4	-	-	CASSLQTLGTNEKLFF	TGTGCCAGCAGCTTACAGACCCTGGGCACTAATGAAAAACTGTTTTTT
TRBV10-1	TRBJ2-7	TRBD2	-	CASSDRLAGGSSYEQYF	TGCGCCAGCAGTGACCGTCTAGCGGGAGGGAGCTCCTACGAGCAGTACTTC
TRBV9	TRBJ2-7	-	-	CASSDPRYPYEQYF	TGTGCCAGCAGCGACCCCCGATACCCCTACGAGCAGTACTTC
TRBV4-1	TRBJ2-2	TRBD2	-	CASSQVAGGQNGELFF	TGCGCCAGCAGCCAAGTAGCGGGGGGGCAGAACGGGGAGCTGTTTTTT